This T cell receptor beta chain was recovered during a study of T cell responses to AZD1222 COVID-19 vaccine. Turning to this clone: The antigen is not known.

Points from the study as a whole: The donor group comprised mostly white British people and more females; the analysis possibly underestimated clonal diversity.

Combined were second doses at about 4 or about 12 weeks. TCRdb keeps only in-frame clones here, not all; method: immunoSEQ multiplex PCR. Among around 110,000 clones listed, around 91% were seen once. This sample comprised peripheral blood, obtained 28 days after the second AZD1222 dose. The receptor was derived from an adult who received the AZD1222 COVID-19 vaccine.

CDR3 nucleotides: TGTGCCAGCAGCTCGCCGGACAGGGTAACTGGAAACACCATATATTTT. This encodes CASSSPDRVTGNTIYF. The rearrangement uses TRBV5-4 and TRBJ1-3; 8 nucleotides match TRBD1. Germline lookup yields CDR1 SGHNT and CDR2 YYREEE (reference sequence). The V segment lost 3 bases and the J segment 2 bases; nucleotides outside the gene matches: 7. This CDR3 contains 16 residues.